Below, 6 T cell receptor beta chains from the same sample are listed, as sequenced in a study listed by TCRdb under 2016. Library creation used RT-PCR. The reads were generated on an Illumina MiSeq. TCRdb's own reprocessing of the public reads used fastp at Q25 and MiXCR and kept productive beta chains. Here each entry gathers all rows of one CDR3 protein and keeps the most common genes and DNA. The sample table contains about 680,000 distinct CDR3 sequences; only one count was recorded for 11% to 15% of them. Around 3.3% of the sample belongs to the ten largest clones. The sample consisted of memory CD4+ T cells from blood. These receptors were obtained from a female donor in good health, serving as a healthy control.

This clonotype was recorded at least ten times. The chain is built from TRBV4-3 and TRBJ1-1; maybe TRBD1 (6 bases). The CDR3 spans 15 residues. CDR1 LGHNA and CDR2 YSLEER come from the germline V gene. The ends were cut back, 0 bases at V and 5 bases at J, with 13 bases in the middle. In nucleotides, the CDR3 is TGCGCCAGCAGCCAAGATGCCAGGGGCAAGACTGAAGCTTTCTTT. Its translation: CASSQDARGKTEAFF.

This clonotype has a handful of counts. V is TRBV3-1 and J is TRBJ2-7, with no clear D. There are 17 residues in the CDR3. Germline values: CDR1 LGHDT, CDR2 YNNKEL (reference sequence). Trimming pared 0 bases from V and 2 bases from J, leaving 17 bases between. This CDR3 is CASSQDRTAPPPYEQYF. In DNA form, the CDR3 reads TGTGCCAGCAGCCAAGATCGTACAGCACCCCCTCCCTACGAGCAGTACTTC.

Remarks on this clonotype: A much larger clone sits a single nucleotide away, making a read error possible. The chain recombines TRBV28 with TRBJ2-6, with 8 bases identical to TRBD1. Germline assignment: CDR1 MDHEN and CDR2 SYDVKM. The V gene end was trimmed by 5 bases and the J gene end by 2 bases; junction bases not matched to a gene: 2. There are 15 residues in the CDR3. In nucleotides, the CDR3 is TGTGCCAGCAGTAAGGACAGGGCTGGGGCCAACGTCCTGACTTTC. Its translation: CASSKDRAGANVLTF.

The chain carries TRBV20-1 and TRBJ1-2; 8 positions agree with TRBD1. Trimming removed 5 bases from V and 7 bases from J; junction bases left unmatched: 6. There are 12 residues in the CDR3. CDR1 is DFQATT and CDR2 is SNEGSKA in the germline V gene (reference sequence). In DNA form, the CDR3 reads TGCAGTGCTGGACAGGGAGGGGGTGGCTACACCTTC. This codes for CSAGQGGGGYTF.

This clonotype was counted many times. The chain joins TRBV6-2 or TRBV6-3 to TRBJ1-5, with 8 positions matching TRBD1. The germline V gene has CDR1 MNHEY and CDR2 SVGEGT. Trimming at V came to 4 bases and at J to 2 bases, leaving 7 bases not matched to a gene. This CDR3 is built from 16 residues. Written as DNA, the CDR3 is TGTGCCAGCAGTTTCGTCGACAGGGGTGGCAATCAGCCCCAGCATTTT. Translating it yields CASSFVDRGGNQPQHF.

There are many counts of this clonotype. The chain joins TRBV20-1 to TRBJ2-5; TRBD2 matches at 8 bases. CDR3 length equals 17 residues. V lost 2 bases, J lost 5 bases, and 16 bases stayed unmatched. Germline-derived CDR1 and CDR2 are DFQATT and SNEGSKA (reference sequence). This chain's CDR3 is CSARNPLGGVSGETQYF. The CDR3 DNA reads as TGCAGTGCTAGAAACCCCCTCGGGGGGGTCAGTGGCGAGACCCAGTACTTC.